This TCR beta chain was recovered during a study of Tregs in tolerant kidney transplant recipients. This CDR3 comprises 11 residues. Germline lookup yields CDR1 GTSNPN and CDR2 SVGIG (reference sequence). The germline V and J ends were trimmed by 2 bases and 7 bases, with 8 bases remaining between them. Findings and caveats of the study: The small number of patients limits these findings pending further validation.

Profiled with immunoSEQ multiplex PCR; TCRdb holds only in-frame clones, not every one. The sample records approximately 260,000 clones, roughly 80% being singletons. Unstimulated regulatory T cells (CD4+CD25+CD127-), CD4+CD25- non-regulatory cells, CD4 and CD8 cells were FACS-sorted from thawed PBMCs. This clone was counted only a few times. Its antigen is undetermined. V usage is TRBV30 and J usage is TRBJ1-2; maybe TRBD1 (6 bases). The source material was CD4+ T cells from blood. This clonotype originated in a human donor in good health. CDR3 sequence reads: CAWSRDTGYTF. In nucleotides, the CDR3 is TGTGCCTGGAGTAGGGACACTGGCTACACCTTC.